The 9 T cell receptor beta chains in this list originate from one sample, sequenced in a study of blood T cells in healthy people across ages. It was with a sample-barcoded 5' primer and a J-beta primer mix that a second PCR of roughly 7 to 12 cycles was run. MiXCR was run by TCRdb on the 5' RACE reads, yielding one entry per CDR3 protein. The data contain fewer than 800,000 distinct CDR3 sequences, 45% to 50% of them seen just once; the ten biggest clones take up around a third. The sample was blood. The receptors were gathered from a woman between 55 and 75 years old in good health.

This clonotype was detected ten times or more. The gene calls are TRBV7-8 and TRBJ1-2; 10 bases are a match to TRBD1. With V trimmed by 1 base and J by 4 bases, 6 bases remained unmatched. Germline CDR1 and CDR2: SGHVS and FQNEAQ. The CDR3 sequence is 16 residues long. CDR3 in amino acids: CASSLEWTGGVYGYTF. The DNA for the CDR3 is TGTGCCAGCAGCTTAGAATGGACAGGGGGGGTCTATGGCTACACCTTC.

CDR3 in amino acids: CASSGGVYDTQYF. The CDR3 coding sequence is TGTGCCAGCAGTGGCGGCGTTTACGATACGCAGTATTTT. The V call is TRBV6-1, the J call TRBJ2-3; D not certain. Trimming pared 4 bases from V and 6 bases from J, leaving 11 bases between. This CDR3 has 13 amino acids. Germline loops: CDR1 MNHNS, CDR2 SASEGT.

The rearrangement links TRBV20-1 to TRBJ2-1; D possibly corresponds to TRBD2 (5 bases). Judging by the DNA end, TRBJ2-7 fits better; the J call may be wrong. The CDR3 loop spans 14 amino acids. Germline V gene data show CDR1 as DFQATT and CDR2 as SNEGSKA (reference sequence). CDR3 coding DNA: TGCAGTGTACCCCTGGCGGGTCGCTACAATGAGCAGTACTTC. It translates to CSVPLAGRYNEQYF.

The table lists this clonotype with a few counts. The rearrangement links TRBV4-2 to TRBJ2-1; D ambiguous. There are 14 residues in the CDR3. Germline V gene lookup returns CDR1 LGHNA and CDR2 YNFKEQ. Trimming took 0 bases from V and 5 from J, leaving 8 bases between them. CDR3: CASSQDATHNEQFF. The CDR3 nucleotides read TGTGCCAGCAGCCAAGATGCCACTCACAATGAGCAGTTCTTC.

This clonotype was counted only a few times. This chain joins TRBV29-1 and TRBJ2-6; tentatively, D is TRBD2 (5 bases). Trimming stripped 3 bases from V and 2 bases from J, with 8 bases between. CDR1 is SQVTM and CDR2 is ANQGSEA in the germline V gene. The CDR3 length is 14 residues. CDR3 nucleotides: TGCAGCGTTGACACGGGGACTGGGGCCAACGTCCTGACTTTC. It is translated as CSVDTGTGANVLTF.

This clonotype was counted between two and nine times. The chain is built from TRBV7-2 and TRBJ2-7; maybe TRBD2 (6 bases). Germline assignment: CDR1 SGHTA and CDR2 FQGNSA. This CDR3 contains 14 residues. The V end lost 5 bases, the J end lost 3 bases, and 14 bases lay between the germline ends. The CDR3 region has the DNA TGTGCCAGCAGCGACCAGCGGGCCCGCTACGAGCAGTACTTC. Its translation is CASSDQRARYEQYF.

The chain recombines TRBV20-1 with TRBJ1-1; 10 bases match TRBD1. Germline V gene sequence: CDR1 DFQATT, CDR2 SNEGSKA (reference sequence). The CDR3 has 15 residues. J lost 4 bases, V lost 1 base, and 6 bases had no gene match. The CDR3: CSARGQGAKGTEAFF. The CDR3 DNA is TGCAGTGCTAGAGGACAGGGGGCGAAGGGCACTGAAGCTTTCTTT.

Only a few counts were recorded for this clonotype. The chain couples TRBV7-3 to TRBJ2-1; unclear D gene. CDR1 and CDR2 from the germline V gene are SGHTA and FQGTGA. CDR3 length: 13 residues. Trimming removed 5 bases from V and 5 bases from J, with 10 bases in between. CDR3 amino acids: CASSIRRDNEQFF. The DNA of the CDR3 is TGTGCCAGCAGCATACGTAGGGACAATGAGCAGTTCTTC.

This clonotype was seen more than once but under ten times. V and J are TRBV20-1 and TRBJ2-7; 9 bases fit TRBD2. Germline-derived CDR1 and CDR2 are DFQATT and SNEGSKA (reference sequence). This CDR3 contains 16 residues. V dropped 5 bases and J dropped 4; count of bases not matched to a gene: 15. DNA of the CDR3: TGCAGTGCTGATAGCGGGAGCGACCGGGGGGATTACGAGCAGTACTTC. Protein: CSADSGSDRGDYEQYF.